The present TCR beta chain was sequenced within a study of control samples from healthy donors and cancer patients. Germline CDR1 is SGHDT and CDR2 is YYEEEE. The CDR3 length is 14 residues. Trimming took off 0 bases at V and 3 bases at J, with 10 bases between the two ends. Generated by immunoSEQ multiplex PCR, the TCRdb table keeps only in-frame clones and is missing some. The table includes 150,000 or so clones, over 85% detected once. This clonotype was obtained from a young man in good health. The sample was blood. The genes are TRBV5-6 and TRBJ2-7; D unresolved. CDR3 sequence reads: CASSLVHPHYEQYF. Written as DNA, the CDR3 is TGTGCCAGCAGCTTGGTACACCCACACTACGAGCAGTACTTC.